Included here is one T cell receptor beta chain sequence, with context. Authors' analysis steps: Amplification of reference gene primers provided the estimated nucleated cell counts. Using immunoSEQ multiplex PCR, the repertoire was profiled, and TCRdb retains in-frame clones only, with some absent. The V and J calls and clone size were taken over from that table, and D and trimming were inferred from the DNA. The sample lists 99,000 or so clones, about 86% occurring once. The record originates from a study of blood T cell repertoires in COVID-19. Study-level information: Italy, Spain and the United States were the sources of the convalescent and acute COVID-19 samples.

The CDR3 consists of 12 residues. The ends were cut back, 3 bases at V and 1 base at J, with 6 bases in the middle. CDR1 and CDR2 from the germline V gene are DFQATT and SNEGSKA (reference sequence). The chain carries TRBV20-1 and TRBJ1-1; D not resolved. The sequencing sample was made of peripheral blood. The sequence derives from a woman older than 75 with active or convalescent COVID-19. CDR3 residues: CSASSGNTEAFF. CDR3 nucleotide sequence: TGCAGTGCTAGTTCCGGGAACACTGAAGCTTTCTTT.